This T cell receptor (beta chain) was observed in a study of blood T cells in healthy people across ages. Study-wide findings and caveats: Older age went with lower TCR beta diversity per million T cells, in a roughly linear way. With donor CMV status unknown, expanded clonotype changes were possibly confounded.

It was with a sample-barcoded 5' primer and a J-beta primer mix that a second PCR of about 7 to 12 cycles was run. Every molecule of cDNA carried a tag from a template-switch adaptor with 12 random nucleotides. Every individual sample yielded 3 million or more paired-end reads (each containing CDR3). TCRdb reprocessed the 5' RACE reads with MiXCR, giving one entry per CDR3 protein. The repertoire holds hundreds of thousands of distinct CDR3 sequences, with 22% as singletons. Trimming at V came to 2 bases and at J to 2 bases, leaving 1 base not matched to a gene. The length of the CDR3 is 14 residues. Germline V gene data show CDR1 as SGHTA and CDR2 as FQGNSA. On this clonotype itself: Its antigen remains unidentified.

This sequence was found in a man between 65 and 85 years old in good health. This chain uses TRBV7-2 with TRBJ2-3; 7 positions agree with TRBD2. Sequencing was carried out using blood. The DNA of the CDR3 is TGTGCCAGCAGCTTAACTAGCGCCACAGATACGCAGTATTTT. This translates into CASSLTSATDTQYF.